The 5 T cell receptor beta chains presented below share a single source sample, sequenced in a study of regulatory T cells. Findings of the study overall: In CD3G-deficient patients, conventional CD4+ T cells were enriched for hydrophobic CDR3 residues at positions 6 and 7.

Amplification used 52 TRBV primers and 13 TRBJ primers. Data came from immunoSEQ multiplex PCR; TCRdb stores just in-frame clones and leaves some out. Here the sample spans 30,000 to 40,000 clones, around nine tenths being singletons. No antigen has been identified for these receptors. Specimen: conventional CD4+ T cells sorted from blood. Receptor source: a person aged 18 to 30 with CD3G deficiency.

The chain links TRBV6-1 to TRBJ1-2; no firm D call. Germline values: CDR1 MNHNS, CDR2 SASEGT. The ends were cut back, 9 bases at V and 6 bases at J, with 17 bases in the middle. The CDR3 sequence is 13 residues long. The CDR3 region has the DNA TGTGCCAGTACCTTTTCCCGACTTAATGGCTACACCTTC. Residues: CASTFSRLNGYTF.

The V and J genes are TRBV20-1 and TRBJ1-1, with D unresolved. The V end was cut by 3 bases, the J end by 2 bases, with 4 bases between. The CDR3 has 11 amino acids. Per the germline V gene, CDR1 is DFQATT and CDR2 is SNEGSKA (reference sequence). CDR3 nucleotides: TGCAGTGCTAGTGGAAACACTGAAGCTTTCTTT. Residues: CSASGNTEAFF.

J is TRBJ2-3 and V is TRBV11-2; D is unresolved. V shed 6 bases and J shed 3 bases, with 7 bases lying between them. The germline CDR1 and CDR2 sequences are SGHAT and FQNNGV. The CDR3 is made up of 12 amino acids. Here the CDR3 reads CASSYFTDTQYF. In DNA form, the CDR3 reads TGTGCCAGCAGTTATTTTACAGATACGCAGTATTTT.

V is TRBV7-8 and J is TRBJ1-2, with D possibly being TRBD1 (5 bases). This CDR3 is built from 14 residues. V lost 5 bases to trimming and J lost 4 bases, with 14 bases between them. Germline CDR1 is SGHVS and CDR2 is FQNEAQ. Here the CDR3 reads CASSVRAAPYGYTF. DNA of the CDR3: TGTGCCAGCAGCGTCAGGGCGGCCCCCTATGGCTACACCTTC.

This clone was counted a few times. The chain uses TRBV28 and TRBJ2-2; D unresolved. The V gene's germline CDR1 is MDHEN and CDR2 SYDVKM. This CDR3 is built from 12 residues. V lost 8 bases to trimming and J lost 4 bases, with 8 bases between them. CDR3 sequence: CASSTPTGELFF. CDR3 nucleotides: TGTGCCAGCTCCACTCCCACCGGGGAGCTGTTTTTT.